The 26 T cell receptor beta chains presented below share a single source sample, sequenced in a study of T cell repertoires in cytomegalovirus infection. TCRdb processed the reads anew with MiXCR; each CDR3 protein has one entry. The sample yields about 680,000 distinct CDR3 sequences, roughly a quarter seen once. Sequenced sample: CD8+ T cells from PBMCs. All receptors derive from a human donor in good health (CMV status not recorded). Some clones in this sample may be carry-over from other donors' samples.

The V and J genes are TRBV7-9 and TRBJ1-5, with a possible D match to TRBD1 (6 bases). From germline, CDR1 is SEHNR and CDR2 FQNEAQ (reference sequence). The CDR3 consists of 16 residues. V shed 5 bases and J shed 2 bases, with 16 bases lying between them. This CDR3 reads CASSAEGAGGNQPQHF. For the CDR3, the DNA is TGTGCCAGCAGCGCCGAAGGGGCAGGGGGCAATCAGCCCCAGCATTTT.

The sample holds many counts of this clonotype. The genes are TRBV7-2 and TRBJ1-1, with 8 bases fitting TRBD1. Germline CDR1 reads SGHTA; CDR2 reads FQGNSA. The CDR3 is made up of 15 amino acids. Unmatched junction bases numbered 1, after V lost 1 base and J lost 0 bases. Here the CDR3 DNA reads TGTGCCAGCAGCTTAGGACAGGGGCTGAACACTGAAGCTTTCTTT. It encodes CASSLGQGLNTEAFF.

The chain uses TRBV2 and TRBJ2-5; maybe TRBD2 (5 bases). This CDR3 is 15 amino acids long. CDR1 is SNHLY and CDR2 is FYNNEI in the germline V gene. Trimming removed 8 bases from V and 3 bases from J, with 19 bases in between. The CDR3 region is CASPFGVGGKETQYF. The CDR3 DNA sequence: TGTGCCAGCCCGTTCGGGGTGGGCGGTAAAGAGACCCAGTACTTC.

This clonotype showed up just a few times. The chain has TRBV2 and TRBJ1-4; TRBD1 matches 10 bases. This CDR3 spans 18 amino acids. The V and J ends lost 7 bases and 5 bases, in that order; junction bases with no gene match: 16. Germline V gene lookup returns CDR1 SNHLY and CDR2 FYNNEI. CDR3 DNA: TGTGCCAGCACCTTTTACCGGGACAGGGGAAACCCGAATGAAAAACTGTTTTTT. This translates into CASTFYRDRGNPNEKLFF.

This clonotype was seen a few times. The chain links TRBV5-1 to TRBJ2-7; maybe TRBD1 (5 bases). This CDR3 comprises 13 residues. Germline V gives CDR1 SGHRS, CDR2 YFSETQ. The V and J ends lost 2 bases and 4 bases respectively, with 10 bases between them. CDR3 sequence reads: CASSFSRVYEQYV. The CDR3 DNA reads TGCGCCAGCAGCTTTAGCAGGGTTTACGAGCAGTACGTC.

In its sample, this clonotype was seen a few times. The rearrangement joins TRBV2 to TRBJ2-1; D is possibly TRBD1 (7 bases). The length of the CDR3 is 15 residues. Germline V gene lookup returns CDR1 SNHLY and CDR2 FYNNEI. The V and J ends lost 6 bases and 6 bases respectively, with 18 bases between them. CDR3 in DNA: TGTGCCAGCAGGAGGGGGCTTGAGGGGGGCAATGAGCAGTTCTTC. Translation gives CASRRGLEGGNEQFF.

The CDR3 bases are TGCGCCAGCAGCCCAGGAGGGTATCCCTACGAGCAGTACGTC. This encodes CASSPGGYPYEQYV. The chain has TRBV5-1 and TRBJ2-7; D may be TRBD2 (6 bases). The germline V and J ends were trimmed by 4 bases and 2 bases, with 13 bases remaining between them. The CDR3 runs 14 residues. Germline CDR1 reads SGHRS; CDR2 reads YFSETQ.

The CDR3 protein is CASSGTGETQYF. The CDR3, as DNA: TGTGCCAGCAGCGGGACAGGGGAGACCCAGTACTTC. The chain employs TRBV7-9 and TRBJ2-5, with 9 positions matching TRBD1. CDR3 length: 12 residues. CDR1 and CDR2 from the germline V gene are SEHNR and FQNEAQ (reference sequence). V gave up 5 bases and J gave up 5 bases; unmatched junction bases: 0. Full variable domain (outside the CDR3, taken from reference TRBV7-9 and TRBJ2-5): DTGVSQNPRHKITKRGQNVTFRCDPISEHNRLYWYRQTLGQGPEFLTYFQNEAQLEKSRLLSDRFSAERPKGSFSTLEIQRTEQGDSAMYLCASSGTGETQYFGPGTRLLVL.

This clonotype was picked up one time. The chain is built from TRBV2 and TRBJ1-5; the D gene is possibly TRBD1 (6 bases). The CDR3 runs 14 residues. CDR1 SNHLY and CDR2 FYNNEI come from the germline V gene. V dropped 6 bases and J dropped 6 bases, with 15 bases sitting between them. CDR3 in amino acids: CASRGGWGLQPQHF. CDR3 in DNA: TGTGCCAGCAGGGGGGGTTGGGGGCTTCAGCCCCAGCATTTT.

Only a few counts were recorded for this clonotype. The gene calls are TRBV29-1 and TRBJ1-2; D may be TRBD1 (5 bases). Trimming cost V 0 bases and J 2 bases, with 19 bases left between them. This CDR3 is 17 amino acids long. The germline CDR1 and CDR2 sequences are SQVTM and ANQGSEA. DNA of the CDR3: TGCAGCGTTGAAGATGGTGGGGGAGACAGCCCCAACTATGGCTACACCTTC. Protein: CSVEDGGGDSPNYGYTF. The full variable domain, in which reference TRBV29-1 and TRBJ1-2 provide the parts outside the CDR3, is SAVISQKPSRDICQRGTSLTIQCQVDSQVTMMFWYRQQPGQSLTLIATANQGSEATYESGFVIDKFPISRPNLTFSTLTVSNMSPEDSSIYLCSVEDGGGDSPNYGYTFGSGTRLTVV.

This clonotype was picked up many times. V is TRBV6-1 and J is TRBJ2-1, with a possible D match to TRBD1 (6 bases). The CDR3 totals 13 residues. Germline lookup yields CDR1 MNHNS and CDR2 SASEGT. V was pared by 8 bases and J by 2 bases, with 10 bases between. The CDR3 DNA is TGTGCCAGCGGGGGCAGGGCCTACAATGAGCAGTTCTTC. Its translation: CASGGRAYNEQFF.

There are many counts of this clonotype. The chain has TRBV7-2 and TRBJ2-3; D remains ambiguous. CDR1 and CDR2 from the germline V gene are SGHTA and FQGNSA. This CDR3 region has 15 residues. V lost 3 bases and J 5 bases, leaving 15 bases between the germline ends. The CDR3 DNA is TGTGCCAGCAGCTTGTATATTTCACGGCGAGATACGCAGTATTTT. It codes for CASSLYISRRDTQYF. The full variable domain, rest sourced from reference TRBV7-2 and TRBJ2-3, is GAGVSQSPSNKVTEKGKDVELRCDPISGHTALYWYRQSLGQGLEFLIYFQGNSAPDKSGLPSDRFSAERTGGSVSTLTIQRTQQEDSAVYLCASSLYISRRDTQYFGPGTRLTVL.

This clonotype was seen a few times. The J gene is TRBJ2-3, the V gene TRBV29-1, with D possibly matching TRBD1 (6 bases). The germline CDR1 and CDR2 sequences are SQVTM and ANQGSEA. CDR3 length: 15 residues. Trimming left V 0 bases short and J 2 bases short, with 12 bases between. CDR3 loop: CSVEDGDTYTDTQYF. The CDR3 bases are TGCAGCGTTGAAGATGGGGACACCTACACAGATACGCAGTATTTT.

The gene calls are TRBV19 and TRBJ1-1; maybe TRBD1 (6 bases). CDR3 length equals 15 residues. The germline gives CDR1 LNHDA, CDR2 SQIVND (reference sequence). The V gene lost 3 bases and the J gene lost 0 bases, with 11 bases spanning the gap. CDR3 in amino acids: CASSMPGEMNTEAFF. The CDR3 DNA follows: TGTGCCAGTAGTATGCCAGGGGAAATGAACACTGAAGCTTTCTTT.

Ten or more counts support this clonotype. This rearrangement joins TRBV19 to TRBJ1-1; D gene uncertain. The ends were cut back, 5 bases at V and 0 bases at J, with 10 bases in the middle. CDR1 LNHDA and CDR2 SQIVND come from the germline V gene (reference sequence). The CDR3 length is 14 residues. The CDR3 loop is CASSALPMNTEAFF. DNA for the CDR3: TGTGCCAGTAGTGCCCTCCCAATGAACACTGAAGCTTTCTTT.

This chain links TRBV6-8 with TRBJ2-1, with 11 positions matching TRBD1. V gave up 7 bases and J gave up 7 bases; unmatched junction bases: 12. CDR3 length equals 16 residues. Germline values: CDR1 MNHGY, CDR2 SAAAGT. The CDR3 nucleotides read TGTGCCAGCACCGCATCCCCCGGACAGGGGGCGAATGAGCAGTTCTTC. Translated: CASTASPGQGANEQFF.

This chain joins TRBV4-3 and TRBJ2-2; D ambiguous. Trimming pared 0 bases from V and 7 bases from J, leaving 15 bases between. The CDR3 is made up of 16 amino acids. From germline, CDR1 is LGHNA and CDR2 YSLEER. CDR3 amino acids: CASSQDRATSGGELFF. The DNA of the CDR3 is TGCGCCAGCAGCCAAGATAGGGCAACCTCGGGCGGGGAGCTGTTTTTT.

The chain links TRBV2 to TRBJ1-1; weak D call: TRBD1 (5 bases). There are 12 residues in the CDR3. Germline V CDR1 and CDR2: SNHLY, FYNNEI. V lost 8 bases and J lost 5, with 12 bases in between. The CDR3: CASLWGGTEAFF. CDR3 nucleotides: TGTGCCAGCCTATGGGGGGGAACTGAAGCTTTCTTT.

J is TRBJ1-2 and V is TRBV6-6; weak D call: TRBD1 (6 bases). This CDR3 contains 15 residues. The V gene lost 2 bases and the J gene lost 6 bases, with 16 bases spanning the gap. The germline CDR1 and CDR2 sequences are MNHNY and SVGAGI (reference sequence). The CDR3 DNA follows: TGTGCCAGCAGTTACACCGCGGGACAAAGGGATGGCTACACCTTC. It encodes CASSYTAGQRDGYTF.

The rearrangement uses TRBV6-5 and TRBJ2-4; TRBD1 might be the D (6 bases). V was shortened by 5 bases and J by 1 base, with 12 bases between the two germline ends. The CDR3 is 15 amino acids. The germline CDR1 and CDR2 sequences are MNHEY and SVGAGI. DNA of the CDR3: TGTGCCAGCAGTACAACAGGGAGCGCCAAAAACATTCAGTACTTC. This codes for CASSTTGSAKNIQYF.

The chain joins TRBV5-5 to TRBJ1-4; TRBD1 is a possible D gene (6 bases). The CDR3 sequence is 15 residues long. Trimming cost V 3 bases and J 6 bases, with 15 bases left between them. Germline assignment: CDR1 SGHKS and CDR2 YYEKEE (reference sequence). This CDR3 is CASSSTGRWDEKLFF. The CDR3 DNA is TGTGCCAGCAGCTCCACAGGGCGGTGGGATGAAAAACTGTTTTTT.

This clonotype turned up a few times. This chain's CDR3 is CSARGTGEGNQPQHF. CDR3 nucleotides: TGCAGTGCTAGAGGTACAGGGGAGGGCAATCAGCCCCAGCATTTT. This chain links TRBV20-1 with TRBJ1-5; 7 bases fit TRBD1. The CDR3 is made up of 15 amino acids. The ends lost 1 base at V and 2 bases at J; junction bases unmatched: 5. Germline CDR1 and CDR2: DFQATT and SNEGSKA (reference sequence).

V is TRBV12-5 and J is TRBJ2-4, with D possibly TRBD2 on 5 matching bases. Germline CDR1 reads LGHNT; CDR2 reads FRNRAP. The length of the CDR3 is 16 residues. V lost 0 bases and J lost 1, with 10 bases in between. CDR3 in DNA: TGTGCTAGTGGTTTGGTACGGACGGGGGCCAAAAACATTCAGTACTTC. It yields the protein CASGLVRTGAKNIQYF.

This clonotype was picked up one time. The chain uses TRBV7-9 and TRBJ2-1; the match to TRBD2 covers 10 bases. Per the germline V gene, CDR1 is SEHNR and CDR2 is FQNEAQ (reference sequence). The CDR3 is made up of 15 amino acids. The V segment lost 5 bases and the J segment 7 bases; nucleotides outside the gene matches: 8. DNA of the CDR3: TGTGCCAGCAGCCGGAGCGGGGGGGTTGAGAATGAGCAGTTCTTC. Its translation is CASSRSGGVENEQFF.

V usage is TRBV20-1 and J usage is TRBJ2-1; tentative D call: TRBD2 (6 bases). CDR1 and CDR2 (germline): DFQATT, SNEGSKA (reference sequence). Trimming took off 5 bases at V and 5 bases at J, with 13 bases between the two ends. The CDR3 loop spans 13 amino acids. The CDR3 reads CSAGKWRDNEQFF. As DNA, the CDR3 is TGCAGTGCTGGGAAATGGAGGGACAATGAGCAGTTCTTC.

This sequence joins TRBV13 and TRBJ2-1, with TRBD1 matching over 7 bases. This CDR3 has 14 residues. The germline CDR1 and CDR2 sequences are PRHDT and FYEKMQ (reference sequence). Trimming took 0 bases from V and 8 from J; bases not matched to a gene: 4. CDR3 protein: CASSLGRGTHEQFF. CDR3 in DNA: TGTGCCAGCAGCTTAGGCAGGGGGACACATGAGCAGTTCTTC.